This paragraph covers one T cell receptor (beta chain) sequence. Its antigen is still unknown. The CDR3 spans 14 residues. V lost 3 bases and J 6 bases, leaving 11 bases between the germline ends. This sample is drawn from a study of CD8 T cells in Susac syndrome. Study-level results: The total CD8+ repertoires yielded fewer than 20 Susac-specific public clones and the CD8+ TEMRA repertoires yielded a few.

cDNA came from 0.5 to 1 ug RNA primed by random hexamers. An immunoSEQ multiplex PCR amplified TCR beta CDR3 over 54 Vbeta and 13 Jbeta. TCRdb reprocessed the immunoSEQ multiplex PCR reads via MiXCR and lists one record per CDR3 protein. In the table there are 92,000 or so distinct CDR3 sequences, 95% to 96% of which are singletons. The study sequenced TCR beta in blood CD8+ and CD4+ T cells. The CD8+ and CD4+ T cells were isolated magnetically using a negative isolation approach, whereas the TEMRA cells were enriched by FACS. This chain connects TRBV12-3 or TRBV12-4 to TRBJ2-2; D unclear. The sequenced sample consisted of CD8+ T cells from PBMCs. The TCR was taken from a human donor with Susac syndrome. The CDR3 reads CASSLHMGAGELFF. The CDR3 DNA reads TGTGCCAGCAGTTTGCACATGGGCGCCGGGGAGCTGTTTTTT.